This record looks at one TCR beta chain sequence and its context. Its target antigen remains unknown. Base quality data are lacking; no much larger clone is found one base away. The trial excluded patients who had a history of autoimmune disease or who were on systemic immunosuppression. Peripheral blood for TCR sequencing was drawn from every dose cohort at baseline, at cycle 4 day 1 and at cycle 7 day 1. Samples were obtained from an open-label, multicenter, first-in-human phase I dose-escalation trial of ivuxolimab. Adults with locally advanced or metastatic head and neck squamous cell, hepatocellular, melanoma or renal cell carcinoma were enrolled in the trial. Before TCR sequencing, CD4+ T cells and CD8+ T cells from peripheral blood were sorted into separate populations. The sample originates from a study of OX40 agonist ivuxolimab in advanced cancers. In terms of the full investigation: Ivuxolimab was an agonistic, fully human IgG2 monoclonal antibody directed against OX40 (CD134), a costimulatory receptor. Intravenous ivuxolimab was administered to patients every 2 weeks at six dose levels: 0.01, 0.1, 0.3, 1.5, 3 and 10 mg/kg. Of the roughly 51 patients in dose escalation, around 19 had hepatocellular carcinoma, roughly 15 had melanoma, 9 had renal cell carcinoma and 9 had head and neck cancer. In the dose-escalation cohort, 65% to 90% of patients were male, and the mean age was around 60 years, with a range of 23 to 79. Patients were allowed to have had prior anti-PD-1, anti-PD-L1 or anti-CTLA-4 therapy, and 30% to 50% of the dose-escalation patients had previously received checkpoint inhibitors. Partial responses occurred in three dose-escalation patients, of whom one had hepatocellular carcinoma and two had cutaneous melanoma. Peripheral TCRbeta sequencing aimed to test whether ivuxolimab altered TCR sequence diversity and caused clonal T-cell expansion. The monotherapy dose-escalation portion (N of about 47 patients) of the phase I ivuxolimab trial is reported in the paper.

V is reduced by 1 base and J by 2 bases, leaving a spacing of 9 bases between them. Including cysteine and phenylalanine, the CDR3 has 15 amino acids. Only the CDR3 portion is preserved as DNA: 45 bases, with reading frame beginning at the first base. CDR1 and CDR2 were assigned from the germline V gene as SGHTA and FQGNSA. Genomic DNA was isolated from the sorted cells so that the TCRbeta CDR3 region could be sequenced. The immunoSEQ Assay was used for sequencing of TCRbeta CDR3 regions. In its TCRdb copy, this immuneACCESS table keeps in-frame sequences only and misses some clones. Where compared with another copy, unresolved V genes explain less than half of these, and the others have no known cause. This sample lists approximately 61,000 clones; approximately 80% were detected once. About 1.2% of the sample comes from the top ten. What the study reported, not specific to this receptor: In partial responders in the 0.1-3.0 mg/kg groups, normalized peripheral clonal expansion was found to be among the lowest, especially among CD8+ T cells. Low levels of normalized T-cell clonal expansion were also seen in some patients who did not respond. At doses from 0.1 to 3.0 mg/kg, clonal expansion was seen in both CD4+ and CD8+ blood T cells between baseline and week 6. After ivuxolimab, expanded clones were on average more numerous among CD8+ T cells than among CD4+ T cells. The antigen specificity of the peripheral T cells that underwent clonal expansion was not determined.

This material consisted of CD4+ or CD8+ T cells sorted from blood, taken in a trial of the OX40 agonist ivuxolimab. The clonotype comes from an adult with an advanced solid tumor such as melanoma, head and neck, liver or kidney cancer. The chain is encoded by TRBV7-2 joined to TRBJ1-5; the best D guess is TRBD1, with 6 bases matching. DNA sequence: TGTGCCAGCAGCTTAGTTCAGGGGCGCAATCAGCCCCAGCATTTT. This gives the protein CASSLVQGRNQPQHF. The reference TRBV7-2 and TRBJ1-5 proteins fill in what lies around the CDR3, so the full variable domain reads GAGVSQSPSNKVTEKGKDVELRCDPISGHTALYWYRQSLGQGLEFLIYFQGNSAPDKSGLPSDRFSAERTGGSVSTLTIQRTQQEDSAVYLCASSLVQGRNQPQHFGDGTRLSIL.